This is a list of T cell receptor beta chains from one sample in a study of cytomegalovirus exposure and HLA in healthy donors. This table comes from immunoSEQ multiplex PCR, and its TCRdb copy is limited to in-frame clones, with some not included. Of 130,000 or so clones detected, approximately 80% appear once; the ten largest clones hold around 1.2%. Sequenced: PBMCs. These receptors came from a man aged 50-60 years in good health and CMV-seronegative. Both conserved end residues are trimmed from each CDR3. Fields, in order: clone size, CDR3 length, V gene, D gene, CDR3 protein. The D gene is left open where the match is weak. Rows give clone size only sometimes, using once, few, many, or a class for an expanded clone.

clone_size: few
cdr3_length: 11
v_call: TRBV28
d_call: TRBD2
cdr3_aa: ASRGSLVETQY

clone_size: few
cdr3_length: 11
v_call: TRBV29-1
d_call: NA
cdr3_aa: SVAGGGNQPQH

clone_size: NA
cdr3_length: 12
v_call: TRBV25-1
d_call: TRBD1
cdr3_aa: ASSPTGTVLPKY

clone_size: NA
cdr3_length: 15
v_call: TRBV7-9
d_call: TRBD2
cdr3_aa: ASSSGLAGSNTGELF

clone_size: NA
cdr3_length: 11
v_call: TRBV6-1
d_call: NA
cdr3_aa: ASKVSGNQPQH

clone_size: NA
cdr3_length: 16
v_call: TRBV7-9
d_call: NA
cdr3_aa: ASSLASQLLPNTGELF

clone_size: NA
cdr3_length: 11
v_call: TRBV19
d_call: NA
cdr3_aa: ASSIDRYYEQY

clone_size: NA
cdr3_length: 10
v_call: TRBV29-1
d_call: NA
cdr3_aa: SVKSSSYEQY

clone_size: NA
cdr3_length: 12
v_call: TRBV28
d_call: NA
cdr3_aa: ASSSPGTTGELF

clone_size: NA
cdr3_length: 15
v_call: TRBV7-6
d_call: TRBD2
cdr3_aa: ASSLETSGRLAYEQY

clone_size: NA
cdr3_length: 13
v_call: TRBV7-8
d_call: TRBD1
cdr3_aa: ASSPRTGSVGEQY

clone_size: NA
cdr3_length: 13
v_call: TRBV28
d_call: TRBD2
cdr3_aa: ASDTGTSGGYEQY

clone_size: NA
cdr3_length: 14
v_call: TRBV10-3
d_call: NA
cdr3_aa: ATSLPLDPTTDTQY

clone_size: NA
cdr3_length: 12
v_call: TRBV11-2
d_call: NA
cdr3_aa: ASSLQAEGSRAF

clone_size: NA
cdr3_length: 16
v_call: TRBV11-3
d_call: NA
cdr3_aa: ASSPEITGRPAGYEQY

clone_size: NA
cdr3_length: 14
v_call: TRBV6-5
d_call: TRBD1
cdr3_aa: ASSYSGTGDSYEQY

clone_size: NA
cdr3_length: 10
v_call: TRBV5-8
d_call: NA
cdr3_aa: ASSLTPFEQY

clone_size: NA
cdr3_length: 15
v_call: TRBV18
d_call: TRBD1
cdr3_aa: ASSQYDRGLNTGELF

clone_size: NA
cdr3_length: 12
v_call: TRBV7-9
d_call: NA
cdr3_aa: ASSLVERGTEAF

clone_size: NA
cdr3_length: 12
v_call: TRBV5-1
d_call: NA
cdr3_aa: ASSFTGEVDTQY

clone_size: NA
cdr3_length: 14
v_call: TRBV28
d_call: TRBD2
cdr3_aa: ASSLPSSGDFLVQY

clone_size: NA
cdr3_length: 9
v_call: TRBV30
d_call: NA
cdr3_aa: AWTGANVLT

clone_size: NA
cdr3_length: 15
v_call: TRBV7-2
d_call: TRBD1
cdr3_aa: ASIQQQGAIANYGYT

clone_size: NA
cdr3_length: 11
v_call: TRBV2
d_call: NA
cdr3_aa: ASSGQSNQPQH